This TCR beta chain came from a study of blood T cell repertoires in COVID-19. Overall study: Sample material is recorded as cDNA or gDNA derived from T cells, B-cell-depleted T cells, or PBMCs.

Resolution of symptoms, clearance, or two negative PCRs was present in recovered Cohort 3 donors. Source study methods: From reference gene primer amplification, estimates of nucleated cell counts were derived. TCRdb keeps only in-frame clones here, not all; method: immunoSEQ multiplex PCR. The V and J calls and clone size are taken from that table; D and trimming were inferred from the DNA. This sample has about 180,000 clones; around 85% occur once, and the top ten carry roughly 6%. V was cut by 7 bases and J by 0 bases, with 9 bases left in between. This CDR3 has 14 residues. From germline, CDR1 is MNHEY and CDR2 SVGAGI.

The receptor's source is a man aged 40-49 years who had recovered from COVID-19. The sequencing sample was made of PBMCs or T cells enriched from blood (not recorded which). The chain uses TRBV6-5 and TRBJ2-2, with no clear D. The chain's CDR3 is CASNKRSNTGELFF. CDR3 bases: TGTGCCAGCAATAAGCGCTCGAACACCGGGGAGCTGTTTTTT.